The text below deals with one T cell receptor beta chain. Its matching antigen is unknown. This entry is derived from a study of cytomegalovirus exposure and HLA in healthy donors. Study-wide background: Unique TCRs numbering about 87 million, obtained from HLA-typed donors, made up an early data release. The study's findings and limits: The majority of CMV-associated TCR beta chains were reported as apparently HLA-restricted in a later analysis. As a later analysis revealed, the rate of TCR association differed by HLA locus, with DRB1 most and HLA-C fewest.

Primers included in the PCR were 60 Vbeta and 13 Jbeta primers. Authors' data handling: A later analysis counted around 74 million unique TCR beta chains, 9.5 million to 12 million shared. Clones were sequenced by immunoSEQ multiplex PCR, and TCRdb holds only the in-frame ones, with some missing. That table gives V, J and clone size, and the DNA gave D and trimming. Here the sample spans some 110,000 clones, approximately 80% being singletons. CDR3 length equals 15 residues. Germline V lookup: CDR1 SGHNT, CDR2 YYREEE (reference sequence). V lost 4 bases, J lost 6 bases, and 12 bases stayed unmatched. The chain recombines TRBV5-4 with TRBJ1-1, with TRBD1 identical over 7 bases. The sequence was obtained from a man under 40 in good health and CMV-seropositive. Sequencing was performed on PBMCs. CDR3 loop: CASSPQPTGYSEAFF. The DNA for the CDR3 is TGTGCCAGCAGCCCGCAACCGACAGGGTACTCTGAAGCTTTCTTT.